Shown below are 11 T cell receptor beta chains from a single sample sequenced in a study of T cell repertoires in cytomegalovirus infection. Their antigen targets remain unknown. TCRdb re-called the reads through MiXCR, storing one row per CDR3 protein. The table includes a few hundred thousand distinct CDR3 sequences, around 29% detected once. The sequencing here drew on cultured PBMCs, taken from culture after CMV antigen stimulation. These receptors came from a human donor in good health (CMV status not recorded). Some clones in this sample may be carry-over from other donors' samples.

This sequence joins TRBV9 and TRBJ2-1; 11 nucleotides match TRBD2. V shed 0 bases, J shed 8 bases, and the junction held 4 bases outside the gene matches. The germline CDR1 and CDR2 sequences are SGDLS and YYNGEE. The CDR3 is 15 residues long. CDR3 bases: TGTGCCAGCAGCGTAGTTAGCGGGAGGGGGCATGAGCAGTTCTTC. Translating it yields CASSVVSGRGHEQFF.

The gene calls are TRBV27 and TRBJ1-3, with D perhaps TRBD1 (6 bases). Deletions cut 6 bases from V and 0 bases from J, with 15 bases between. Germline V gives CDR1 MNHEY, CDR2 SMNVEV (reference sequence). The CDR3 contains 16 residues. The CDR3 loop is CASRQAWDNSGNTIYF. The CDR3 DNA reads TGTGCCAGCAGGCAAGCTTGGGACAACTCTGGAAACACCATATATTTT.

The rearrangement uses TRBV7-9 and TRBJ2-7; 8 bases fit TRBD1. This CDR3 contains 17 residues. J gave up 3 bases and V 2 bases, and 12 bases lay outside the gene matches. The germline V gene encodes CDR1 SEHNR and CDR2 FQNEAQ (reference sequence). The CDR3 DNA is TGTGCCAGCAGCTTATCCTTTCCCGGGACAGGCTACTACGAGCAGTACTTC. This gives the protein CASSLSFPGTGYYEQYF.

The chain couples TRBV28 to TRBJ2-7; 7 bases match TRBD2. The CDR3 totals 16 residues. The V gene end was trimmed by 6 bases and the J gene end by 4 bases; junction bases not matched to a gene: 15. Germline CDR1 MDHEN, CDR2 SYDVKM. The CDR3 here is CASSQPGSPGGYEQYF. The DNA of the CDR3 is TGTGCCAGCAGCCAGCCAGGGTCCCCCGGGGGGTACGAGCAGTACTTC. Using reference TRBV28 and TRBJ2-7 for the parts outside the CDR3, the full variable domain is DVKVTQSSRYLVKRTGEKVFLECVQDMDHENMFWYRQDPGLGLRLIYFSYDVKMKEKGDIPEGYSVSREKKERFSLILESASTNQTSMYLCASSQPGSPGGYEQYFGPGTRLTVT.

This clonotype was observed a few times. The genes are TRBV7-2 and TRBJ2-7; D is unclear. V dropped 5 bases and J dropped 3 bases, with 14 bases sitting between them. This CDR3 contains 14 residues. Germline CDR1 is SGHTA and CDR2 is FQGNSA. The CDR3 nucleotides read TGTGCCAGCAGCCCACAAACGTTGGGCTACGAGCAGTACTTC. This codes for CASSPQTLGYEQYF.

The chain uses TRBV6-5 and TRBJ1-6, with a possible D match to TRBD1 (6 bases). Germline loops: CDR1 MNHEY, CDR2 SVGAGI. This CDR3 contains 14 residues. Trimming left V 5 bases short and J 6 bases short, with 11 bases between. The CDR3 here is CASSTPGANSPLHF. CDR3 DNA sequence: TGTGCCAGCAGTACTCCAGGGGCTAATTCACCCCTCCACTTT.

This clonotype has only a few counts. The genes are TRBV28 and TRBJ2-3; no firm D call. The length of the CDR3 is 13 residues. The V and J ends lost 7 bases and 3 bases respectively, with 11 bases between them. The V gene's germline CDR1 is MDHEN and CDR2 SYDVKM. The CDR3 protein is CASTGGFTDTQYF. The CDR3 DNA sequence: TGTGCCAGCACTGGCGGCTTTACAGATACGCAGTATTTT. Together with reference TRBV28 and TRBJ2-3, the CDR3 gives the full variable domain: DVKVTQSSRYLVKRTGEKVFLECVQDMDHENMFWYRQDPGLGLRLIYFSYDVKMKEKGDIPEGYSVSREKKERFSLILESASTNQTSMYLCASTGGFTDTQYFGPGTRLTVL.

The rearrangement uses TRBV27 and TRBJ1-5, with 9 nucleotides matching TRBD1. The ends lost 5 bases at V and 3 bases at J; junction bases unmatched: 8. In germline, CDR1 is MNHEY, CDR2 SMNVEV (reference sequence). The CDR3 has 16 amino acids. CDR3 protein: CASSKDRGGLNQPQHF. CDR3 nucleotide sequence: TGTGCCAGCAGTAAAGACAGGGGGGGCCTCAATCAGCCCCAGCATTTT.

The gene calls are TRBV2 and TRBJ2-1; D is ambiguous. Germline CDR1 and CDR2: SNHLY and FYNNEI. The CDR3 is 13 residues long. Deletions cut 1 base from V and 7 bases from J, with 8 bases between. CDR3 in amino acids: CASSEGPRNEQFF. The CDR3 nucleotides read TGTGCCAGCAGTGAAGGACCCCGGAATGAGCAGTTCTTC. Looking up the rest from reference TRBV2 and TRBJ2-1 gives the full variable domain: EPEVTQTPSHQVTQMGQEVILRCVPISNHLYFYWYRQILGQKVEFLVSFYNNEISEKSEIFDDQFSVERPDGSNFTLKIRSTKLEDSAMYFCASSEGPRNEQFFGPGTRLTVL.

This clonotype has only a few counts. J is TRBJ1-5 and V is TRBV9; TRBD1 agrees at 8 bases. Germline V gene data show CDR1 as SGDLS and CDR2 as YYNGEE. The junction had 8 bases not matched to a gene; V was cut back by 0 bases and J by 0 bases. The CDR3 loop spans 18 amino acids. CDR3 coding DNA: TGTGCCAGCAGCGTAGCGACAGGGGCGATCCTTAGCAATCAGCCCCAGCATTTT. It yields the protein CASSVATGAILSNQPQHF.

The chain couples TRBV7-9 to TRBJ1-2, with 7 bases lining up with TRBD1. Looked up from germline, CDR1 is SEHNR and CDR2 is FQNEAQ (reference sequence). The trim removed 3 bases at V and 4 bases at J, leaving 8 bases unmatched. The CDR3 has 15 residues. CDR3 DNA sequence: TGTGCCAGCAGCTTGCCAGGGGGGGACCGCTATGGCTACACCTTC. Translating it yields CASSLPGGDRYGYTF.